The 24 T cell receptor delta chains in this list originate from one sample, sequenced in a study of Vδ1+ human thymocytes. These receptors' targets are unknown. The template was reverse-transcribed extracted RNA. Multiplex PCR used pooled V-gene forward primers and a constant-region reverse primer to amplify CDR3s. TCRdb reanalysed the multiplex PCR reads with CATT. The sample holds fewer than 90,000 delta-chain clones, about 30% seen once. Study-wide results and caveats: In the thymus, TRG and TRD repertoires looked highly polyclonal with Gaussian CDR3 lengths.

The sequencing sample was made of Vdelta1+ gamma-delta thymocytes from the thymus. The subset is: FACS-sorted CD3+ TCRalphabeta- TCRVdelta1+ TCRVdelta2- thymocytes. These receptors all stem from a boy under three years old who had congenital heart surgery.

Comments on this clone: At the DNA level, this CDR3 is encoded by other sequences in the same sample as well. V is TRDV1 and J is TRDJ1; possibly TRDD3 for D (6 bases). CDR1 TSWWSYY and CDR2 QGS come from the germline V gene. Trimming removed 3 bases from V and 8 bases from J, with 31 bases in between. The CDR3 consists of 19 residues. CDR3 nucleotide sequence: TGTGCTCTTGGGGACGTACAGGCTTCTTCTTCCCTGATACGCGAGAAACTCATCTTT. Translation: CALGDVQASSSLIREKLIF.

This clone was counted only a few times. The rearrangement joins TRDV1 to TRDJ1; D is ambiguous. The CDR3 spans 13 residues. The V end lost 3 bases, the J end lost 2 bases, and 7 bases lay between the germline ends. CDR1 is TSWWSYY and CDR2 is QGS in the germline V gene. CDR3 amino acids: CALGDVRTDKLIF. CDR3 sequence (DNA): TGTGCTCTTGGGGATGTACGAACCGATAAACTCATCTTT.

This clone was observed a single time. The rearrangement links TRDV1 to TRDJ1, with TRDD3 matching 9 bases. CDR3 length: 16 amino acids. In germline, CDR1 is TSWWSYY, CDR2 QGS. The V segment lost 4 bases and the J segment 12 bases; nucleotides outside the gene matches: 18. DNA for the CDR3: TGTGCTCTTGGGGGAGCGAGTACTGGGGGAGACGAAAATGTCATCTTT. Encoded protein: CALGGASTGGDENVIF.

The V call is TRDV1, the J call TRDJ1; 9 positions match TRDD3. Per germline, CDR1 TSWWSYY and CDR2 QGS. The CDR3 consists of 23 residues. V lost 3 bases, J lost 0 bases, and 26 bases stayed unmatched. The CDR3 DNA follows: TGTGCTCTTGGGGAGCCCCAACTACCTACGGGGGGATACTGGGGTTCCCACACCGATAAACTCATCTTT. It translates to CALGEPQLPTGGYWGSHTDKLIF.

The chain has TRDV2 and TRDJ1; 12 bases align to TRDD3. The CDR3 is 20 amino acids. Germline trimming cut 1 base from V and 0 bases from J; bases unmatched to any gene: 14. CDR1 and CDR2 (germline): GEAIGNYY, EKD. The CDR3 DNA reads TGTGCCTGTGACACTTTGGAGGCACTGGGGGATACAACCTACACCGATAAACTCATCTTT. Residues: CACDTLEALGDTTYTDKLIF.

The table lists this clone with a count of one. The chain is built from TRDV2 and TRDJ1; 12 bases align to TRDD3. The V gene's germline CDR1 is GEAIGNYY and CDR2 EKD. The CDR3 loop spans 16 amino acids. Trimming at V came to 9 bases and at J to 0 bases, leaving 10 bases not matched to a gene. CDR3 sequence reads: CATGLGDTGHTDKLIF. The CDR3, as DNA: TGTGCCACCGGTCTGGGGGATACGGGGCACACCGATAAACTCATCTTT.

Worth noting for this clone: Other DNA sequences in this sample translate to the same CDR3. The gene calls are TRDV1 and TRDJ1; 7 nucleotides agree with TRDD3. Germline CDR1 reads TSWWSYY; CDR2 reads QGS. V gave up 0 bases and J gave up 0 bases; unmatched junction bases: 13. The CDR3 sequence is 19 residues long. The CDR3 loop reads CALGELRLGDRGHTDKLIF. CDR3 nucleotides: TGTGCTCTTGGGGAACTCCGACTTGGGGATAGGGGGCACACCGATAAACTCATCTTT.

The chain carries TRDV1 and TRDJ1, with D possibly TRDD2 on 5 matching bases. Germline V CDR1 and CDR2: TSWWSYY, QGS. V lost 5 bases, J lost 0 bases, and 13 bases lay in between. CDR3 length equals 15 residues. The CDR3 sequence is CALGNPYVDTDKLIF. CDR3 DNA sequence: TGTGCTCTTGGGAACCCCTACGTTGACACCGATAAACTCATCTTT.

This clone has a single count. The chain employs TRDV1 and TRDJ1; D gene ambiguous. Per the germline V gene, CDR1 is TSWWSYY and CDR2 is QGS. V was cut by 1 base and J by 2 bases, with 20 bases left in between. The CDR3 totals 18 residues. The DNA for the CDR3 is TGTGCTCTTGGGGAACGTAAACTCAGGATCTGTCTAACCGATAAACTCATCTTT. Translated: CALGERKLRICLTDKLIF.

The chain couples TRDV1 to TRDJ1; tentative D call: TRDD3 (5 bases). Germline lookup yields CDR1 TSWWSYY and CDR2 QGS. The CDR3 loop spans 14 amino acids. Trimming took off 1 base at V and 8 bases at J, with 14 bases between the two ends. The CDR3 spells CALGEQLGYTKLIF. The CDR3 nucleotides are TGTGCTCTTGGGGAACAATTGGGCTATACGAAACTCATCTTT.

This chain uses TRDV1 with TRDJ1; TRDD3 aligns across 13 bases. There are 22 residues in the CDR3. V was pared by 5 bases and J by 3 bases, with 24 bases of the junction left unmatched. Per germline, CDR1 TSWWSYY and CDR2 QGS. For the CDR3, the DNA is TGTGCTCTTGGGCATCAAACCTTCCTACGTACGTACTGGGGGATACGGCCCGATAAACTCATCTTT. Translating it yields CALGHQTFLRTYWGIRPDKLIF.

The sample holds a few counts of this clone. Additional DNA sequences in this sample encode the identical CDR3. The J gene is TRDJ1, the V gene TRDV1; TRDD3 aligns across 9 bases. After removal of 4 bases from V and 0 bases from J, the junction contained 15 bases not matched to a gene. There are 19 residues in the CDR3. Per the germline V gene, CDR1 is TSWWSYY and CDR2 is QGS. The chain's CDR3 is CALGVEGPGGFANTDKLIF. DNA of the CDR3: TGTGCTCTTGGGGTGGAAGGACCTGGGGGATTCGCTAACACCGATAAACTCATCTTT.

This clone was seen a handful of times. This sequence joins TRDV1 and TRDJ1; 7 bases are shared with TRDD3. The germline gives CDR1 TSWWSYY, CDR2 QGS. The junction had 25 bases not matched to a gene; V was cut back by 9 bases and J by 0 bases. The CDR3 length is 20 residues. The DNA of the CDR3 is TGTGCTCTAAAAGGTGAGCGTATATCCCGACTGGGGTCGTACACCGATAAACTCATCTTT. It encodes CALKGERISRLGSYTDKLIF.

This clone was seen more than once but under ten times. The gene calls are TRDV1 and TRDJ1; 11 nucleotides match TRDD3. This CDR3 has 23 amino acids. Germline V gene data show CDR1 as TSWWSYY and CDR2 as QGS. With 4 bases clipped from V and 1 base from J, the junction kept 26 bases outside the gene matches. In DNA form, the CDR3 reads TGTGCTCTTGGGGCCCAAACCTTCCCCCGACAAGTACTGGGGGATAGGGGCACCGATAAACTCATCTTT. It codes for CALGAQTFPRQVLGDRGTDKLIF.

This clone turned up a few times. The genes are TRDV1 and TRDJ1; TRDD3 might be the D (6 bases). There are 15 residues in the CDR3. V lost 5 bases and J lost 4, with 17 bases in between. CDR1 and CDR2 from the germline V gene are TSWWSYY and QGS. Written as DNA, the CDR3 is TGTGCTCTTGGGTCAAGACGGGGATTCGACGATAAACTCATCTTT. Translation: CALGSRRGFDDKLIF.

This chain uses TRDV1 with TRDJ1; no firm D call. Germline loops: CDR1 TSWWSYY, CDR2 QGS. Between the trimmed V and J ends, which lost 3 bases and 11 bases, there was a span of 28 bases. The CDR3 totals 17 residues. CDR3 region: CALGERDPAIVPWRLIF. The CDR3 nucleotides read TGTGCTCTTGGGGAGCGGGACCCCGCCATCGTACCGTGGAGGCTCATCTTT.

The chain couples TRDV1 to TRDJ1; the match to TRDD3 covers 9 bases. Trimming at V came to 1 base and at J to 4 bases, leaving 19 bases not matched to a gene. CDR3 length: 20 amino acids. The V gene's germline CDR1 is TSWWSYY and CDR2 QGS. The CDR3 bases are TGTGCTCTTGGGGAACCGAACCCGTATTGGGGGGGATACAGGGTCGATAAACTCATCTTT. Its translation is CALGEPNPYWGGYRVDKLIF.

This clone was detected only a few times. The chain carries TRDV1 and TRDJ1, with D possibly being TRDD2 (6 bases). Trimming pared 4 bases from V and 2 bases from J, leaving 17 bases between. Germline CDR1 is TSWWSYY and CDR2 is QGS. The CDR3 is made up of 16 amino acids. Here the CDR3 reads CALGVPSHRVTDKLIF. The CDR3 DNA reads TGTGCTCTTGGGGTACCTTCCCACAGGGTAACCGATAAACTCATCTTT.

The sample holds a few counts of this clone. The chain joins TRDV1 to TRDJ1; tentatively, D is TRDD3 (5 bases). V lost 2 bases to trimming and J lost 0 bases, with 28 bases between them. Germline V gene lookup returns CDR1 TSWWSYY and CDR2 QGS. The CDR3 runs to 21 residues. The CDR3 DNA is TGTGCTCTTGGGGAATGGGGTCGCCCCCCACCATTACCCGCATACACCGATAAACTCATCTTT. This codes for CALGEWGRPPPLPAYTDKLIF.

The gene calls are TRDV1 and TRDJ1, with 9 bases matching TRDD2. This CDR3 comprises 21 residues. Germline V CDR1 and CDR2: TSWWSYY, QGS. J was trimmed by 0 bases and V by 3 bases; bases with no gene match: 20. Here the CDR3 reads CALGDMPSYQAWGSYTDKLIF. CDR3 nucleotides: TGTGCTCTTGGGGACATGCCTTCCTACCAGGCGTGGGGGTCGTACACCGATAAACTCATCTTT.

V gene TRDV1 combines with J gene TRDJ1, with 9 bases lining up with TRDD2. Germline V gene lookup returns CDR1 TSWWSYY and CDR2 QGS. CDR3 size: 22 residues. The ends lost 5 bases at V and 0 bases at J; junction bases unmatched: 25. This chain's CDR3 is CALGLNSFLRRIHIPDTDKLIF. CDR3 nucleotide sequence: TGTGCTCTTGGGTTAAATTCCTTCCTACGCCGGATACACATCCCCGACACCGATAAACTCATCTTT.

This clone was seen a few times. The rearrangement links TRDV1 to TRDJ1; 9 nucleotides line up with TRDD3. The V segment lost 1 base and the J segment 0 bases; nucleotides outside the gene matches: 24. The CDR3 has 23 amino acids. Germline loops: CDR1 TSWWSYY, CDR2 QGS. The CDR3 here is CALGERNSLSRTGGRHNTDKLIF. The CDR3 nucleotides read TGTGCTCTTGGGGAACGTAACTCTCTATCCCGTACTGGGGGACGCCATAACACCGATAAACTCATCTTT.

This clone is a singleton in its sample. This sequence joins TRDV1 and TRDJ1; 7 bases match TRDD3. Germline loops: CDR1 TSWWSYY, CDR2 QGS. CDR3 length: 18 residues. Losses at the gene ends were 6 bases for V and 0 bases for J; bases not matched to a gene: 16. The CDR3 bases are TGTGCTCTTGGTCAAGCCCGTCCTGGGGGGTCGTACACCGATAAACTCATCTTT. This gives the protein CALGQARPGGSYTDKLIF.

The chain joins TRDV1 to TRDJ1; the D gene is possibly TRDD3 (6 bases). Trimming removed 4 bases at V and 8 bases at J, with 23 bases between. The CDR3 is made up of 16 amino acids. Per the germline V gene, CDR1 is TSWWSYY and CDR2 is QGS. CDR3 residues: CALGVTDLRGEGKLIF. The CDR3 DNA reads TGTGCTCTTGGGGTTACAGACCTACGGGGGGAGGGGAAACTCATCTTT.